This T cell receptor (beta chain) came from a study of CD8+ T cells in alopecia areata. Whole-study findings and limits: Tofacitinib yielded significantly lower scalp clonality and fewer expanded CD8+ clones among the top 100. Normal skin contains resident alphabeta T cells, and these are also sequenced in scalp samples. Uncertainty about whether baseline CD8+ expansion is linked to response remains, with one nonresponder.

Treatment reported: oral pan-JAK inhibitor, 5-10 mg twice daily. PBMCs provided sorted CD4+ and CD8+ T cells. The germline V gene encodes CDR1 SEHNR and CDR2 FQNEAQ (reference sequence). Trimming took 5 bases from V and 2 from J, leaving 8 bases between them. This CDR3 has 13 residues. About this clone: Antigen specificity is unknown.

The sequencing template was cDNA reverse transcribed from extracted RNA. Generated by immunoSEQ multiplex PCR, the TCRdb table keeps only in-frame clones and is missing some. This table holds 150,000 to 200,000 clones, roughly 70% found once. The sequences come from CD4+ T cells sorted from blood, collected around week 50, from a patient treated with tofacitinib. The source of this sequence is a human donor with alopecia areata. The genes are TRBV7-9 and TRBJ2-3; D is tentatively TRBD1 or TRBD2 (5 bases each). CDR3 sequence (DNA): TGTGCCAGCAGCCCGGGGACCACAGATACGCAGTATTTT. Translation gives CASSPGTTDTQYF.